This entry lists 19 T cell receptor beta chains sequenced from one sample in a study of shared clonotypes between healthy human individuals. Positively selected for CCR7, the CD45RO-negative cells used as naive CD8 cells excluded terminally differentiated effector memory CD45RA+ cells. Here immunoSEQ multiplex PCR was the method, and the copy in TCRdb shows in-frame clones only, minus some. Of about 590,000 clones in the sample, nearly 97% are singletons; the top ten hold over 0.09%. Sequencing was performed on naive CD8+ T cells sorted from blood. The receptors derive from a young woman in good health.

CDR3 coding DNA: TGTGCCAGCAGCGCGCTGACTAGCGGGCCATTGCTCAATGAGCAGTTCTTC. This translates into CASSALTSGPLLNEQFF. This chain links TRBV5-6 with TRBJ2-1, with 10 bases matching TRBD2. The junction had 13 bases not matched to a gene; V was cut back by 4 bases and J by 6 bases. The CDR3 length is 17 residues. CDR1 and CDR2 from the germline V gene are SGHDT and YYEEEE.

A single count supports this clone. This chain connects TRBV27 to TRBJ1-1, with D possibly matching TRBD1 (5 bases). This CDR3 spans 15 amino acids. Between the trimmed V and J ends, which lost 2 bases and 0 bases, there was a span of 10 bases. Germline V gene sequence: CDR1 MNHEY, CDR2 SMNVEV (reference sequence). The chain's CDR3 is CASSLSGGLNTEAFF. The CDR3 nucleotides are TGTGCCAGCAGTTTAAGTGGGGGATTGAACACTGAAGCTTTCTTT.

The rearrangement uses TRBV28 and TRBJ2-1; possible D gene TRBD2, 5 bases. Trimming took 3 bases from V and 2 from J, leaving 11 bases between them. Germline CDR1 and CDR2: MDHEN and SYDVKM. The CDR3 extends over 15 amino acids. This chain's CDR3 is CASSFESGTYNEQFF. The DNA for the CDR3 is TGTGCCAGCAGTTTCGAATCGGGGACCTACAATGAGCAGTTCTTC. Filled out from reference TRBV28 and TRBJ2-1, the complete variable domain reads DVKVTQSSRYLVKRTGEKVFLECVQDMDHENMFWYRQDPGLGLRLIYFSYDVKMKEKGDIPEGYSVSREKKERFSLILESASTNQTSMYLCASSFESGTYNEQFFGPGTRLTVL.

The chain links TRBV13 to TRBJ2-1; TRBD2 aligns across 8 bases. V was clipped by 3 bases and J by 8 bases; unmatched bases: 12. This CDR3 contains 16 residues. CDR1 and CDR2 from the germline V gene are PRHDT and FYEKMQ (reference sequence). Here the CDR3 reads CASSFKPGLEHDEQFF. Written as DNA, the CDR3 is TGTGCCAGCAGCTTCAAACCGGGACTAGAGCACGATGAGCAGTTCTTC.

The chain combines TRBV9 with TRBJ2-3; the D gene is possibly TRBD2 (6 bases). Germline V gives CDR1 SGDLS, CDR2 YYNGEE. The V gene lost 2 bases and the J gene lost 2 bases, with 12 bases spanning the gap. The CDR3 loop spans 15 amino acids. CDR3 loop: CASSVRGRATDTQYF. For the CDR3, the DNA is TGTGCCAGCAGCGTTCGGGGGAGAGCCACAGATACGCAGTATTTT. The full variable domain, rest sourced from reference TRBV9 and TRBJ2-3, is DSGVTQTPKHLITATGQRVTLRCSPRSGDLSVYWYQQSLDQGLQFLIQYYNGEERAKGNILERFSAQQFPDLHSELNLSSLELGDSALYFCASSVRGRATDTQYFGPGTRLTVL.

V usage is TRBV7-2 and J usage is TRBJ2-3; 7 bases match TRBD2. Germline V gives CDR1 SGHTA, CDR2 FQGNSA. J was trimmed by 6 bases and V by 2 bases; bases with no gene match: 2. The CDR3 is 13 amino acids. The CDR3 nucleotides are TGTGCCAGCAGCTTAAGCGGGATGGATACGCAGTATTTT. Amino acid sequence: CASSLSGMDTQYF.

The J gene is TRBJ1-4, the V gene TRBV7-9; D unclear. Germline V gene sequence: CDR1 SEHNR, CDR2 FQNEAQ (reference sequence). V lost 6 bases, J lost 7 bases, and 12 bases lay in between. CDR3 length: 13 amino acids. The CDR3 DNA reads as TGTGCCAGCAGAGCGGACGGCCTTGAAAAACTGTTTTTT. This gives the protein CASRADGLEKLFF.

A remark on this clone: This same CDR3 is encoded by further DNA sequences in the sample. This chain connects TRBV27 to TRBJ2-7; possibly TRBD2 for D (5 bases). The CDR3 loop spans 13 amino acids. Germline CDR1 is MNHEY and CDR2 is SMNVEV (reference sequence). Trimming stripped 3 bases from V and 2 bases from J, with 8 bases between. Written as DNA, the CDR3 is TGTGCCAGCAGTTTCGGACTTACCTACGAGCAGTACTTC. Encoded protein: CASSFGLTYEQYF.

This chain connects TRBV27 to TRBJ2-1, with a possible D match to TRBD2 (6 bases). Per germline, CDR1 MNHEY and CDR2 SMNVEV (reference sequence). Trimming removed 2 bases at V and 7 bases at J, with 15 bases between. This CDR3 comprises 15 residues. The CDR3 is CASSLREVLRNEQFF. CDR3 coding DNA: TGTGCCAGCAGTTTAAGGGAGGTGCTGAGGAATGAGCAGTTCTTC.

CDR3 DNA sequence: TGTGCCAGCAGCGCCCGTGGACAGGGAAACACTGAAGCTTTCTTT. Protein product: CASSARGQGNTEAFF. The V and J genes are TRBV7-2 and TRBJ1-1, with 8 bases matching TRBD1. V lost 5 bases, J lost 2 bases, and 7 bases stayed unmatched. Looked up from germline, CDR1 is SGHTA and CDR2 is FQGNSA. This CDR3 comprises 15 residues. Using reference TRBV7-2 and TRBJ1-1 for the parts outside the CDR3, the full variable domain is GAGVSQSPSNKVTEKGKDVELRCDPISGHTALYWYRQSLGQGLEFLIYFQGNSAPDKSGLPSDRFSAERTGGSVSTLTIQRTQQEDSAVYLCASSARGQGNTEAFFGQGTRLTVV.

To note about this clone: At one of its ends the junction is not consistent with the germline gene, which may arise from a read error. This chain joins TRBV4-3 and TRBJ2-5; TRBD1 or TRBD2 may be the D gene (5 bases each). The CDR3 contains 9 residues. Germline V gene data show CDR1 as LGHNA and CDR2 as YSLEER. The CDR3 protein is CASPLLGDF. In DNA form, the CDR3 reads TGCGCCAGCCCCCTACTGGGGGACTTC.

This clone was seen just once. The chain combines TRBV6-5 with TRBJ2-7, with D possibly being TRBD1 (6 bases). V shed 5 bases and J shed 5 bases, with 13 bases lying between them. CDR1 and CDR2 (germline): MNHEY, SVGAGI. The length of the CDR3 is 13 residues. The CDR3 bases are TGTGCCAGCAGTAAACAGGGTACGGACGAGCAGTACTTC. This codes for CASSKQGTDEQYF.

The chain combines TRBV9 with TRBJ2-3, with a weak D call TRBD1 (5 bases). Germline CDR1 and CDR2: SGDLS and YYNGEE. The CDR3 runs to 13 residues. V dropped 0 bases and J dropped 7 bases, with 9 bases sitting between them. The CDR3 region is CASSVAPGHTQYF. Here the CDR3 DNA reads TGTGCCAGCAGCGTAGCTCCAGGGCATACGCAGTATTTT.

The gene calls are TRBV5-6 and TRBJ2-5; no clear D gene. With 7 bases removed from V and 5 bases from J, the gap between germline ends came to 6 bases. The CDR3 covers 10 residues. The germline V gene has CDR1 SGHDT and CDR2 YYEEEE. The CDR3 DNA follows: TGTGCCAGCGAAGGGGAGACCCAGTACTTC. This sequence encodes CASEGETQYF.

This sequence joins TRBV30 and TRBJ2-7; D not resolved. V lost 0 bases to trimming and J lost 0 bases, with 6 bases between them. Per the germline V gene, CDR1 is GTSNPN and CDR2 is SVGIG (reference sequence). This CDR3 comprises 13 residues. In DNA form, the CDR3 reads TGTGCCTGGAGTGTGGTTAGCTCCTACGAGCAGTACTTC. Its translation: CAWSVVSSYEQYF.

This sequence joins TRBV2 and TRBJ2-1, with D perhaps TRBD2 (6 bases). This CDR3 region has 16 residues. Germline CDR1 is SNHLY and CDR2 is FYNNEI. The V end lost 4 bases, the J end lost 4 bases, and 17 bases lay between the germline ends. CDR3 in DNA: TGTGCCAGCAGTGGGCGATCTAGCCGGGGGTACAATGAGCAGTTCTTC. Residues: CASSGRSSRGYNEQFF.

CDR3 loop: CATSRDDTFTQETQYF. The CDR3 DNA reads as TGTGCCACCAGCAGAGACGACACCTTCACACAAGAGACCCAGTACTTC. This chain connects TRBV15 to TRBJ2-5; D call uncertain. There are 16 residues in the CDR3. Germline lookup yields CDR1 LNHNV and CDR2 YYDKDF (reference sequence). The V end was cut by 0 bases, the J end by 2 bases, with 13 bases between.

V and J are TRBV4-2 and TRBJ2-7; the match to TRBD2 covers 8 bases. Per the germline V gene, CDR1 is LGHNA and CDR2 is YNFKEQ. V shed 0 bases and J 2 bases; nucleotides not matched to a gene: 6. CDR3 length equals 16 residues. The DNA of the CDR3 is TGTGCCAGCAGCCAAGAATTCGGGAGGGAGACCTACGAGCAGTACTTC. It encodes CASSQEFGRETYEQYF.

The chain couples TRBV29-1 to TRBJ2-3, with 8 positions matching TRBD2. Trimming cost V 7 bases and J 10 bases; bases outside gene matches: 16. CDR1 and CDR2 from the germline V gene are SQVTM and ANQGSEA. CDR3 length: 14 residues. CDR3 in amino acids: CSDSGEIRGLPQYF. The CDR3 DNA reads as TGCAGCGATAGCGGGGAGATACGGGGGCTCCCGCAGTATTTT.